The entry below describes one T cell receptor beta chain. Germline trimming cut 6 bases from V and 6 bases from J; bases unmatched to any gene: 17. Germline V gives CDR1 SGHVS, CDR2 FQNEAQ. This CDR3 spans 19 amino acids. TCRdb reprocessed the 5' RACE reads with MiXCR, giving one entry per CDR3 protein. The sample consists of under 150,000 distinct CDR3 sequences, roughly 8.8% of them appearing once. The data were taken from a study of CD8 T cells in ankylosing spondylitis. Sequenced input: blood, either unsorted or a sorted T cell fraction (not recorded which). J is TRBJ2-2 and V is TRBV7-8; 12 nucleotides line up with TRBD2. The source is a male donor with ankylosing spondylitis or in good health (not recorded which). CDR3 amino acids: CASRKGLAGGLMGSGELFF. The DNA for the CDR3 is TGTGCCAGCAGAAAGGGACTAGCGGGCGGATTAATGGGATCCGGGGAGCTGTTTTTT.